This is a list of T cell receptor beta chains from one sample in a study of CD8 T cells in Susac syndrome. TCRdb re-called the immunoSEQ multiplex PCR reads through MiXCR, storing one row per CDR3 protein. The sample records 240,000 or so distinct CDR3 sequences, 90% to 97% being singletons. The sample taken for sequencing was CD4+ T cells from PBMCs. The receptors were sampled from a human donor with Susac syndrome. Both conserved end residues are part of each CDR3.

TRBJ2-2 TRBV11-2 CASSLVTGELFF
TRBJ2-3 TRBV9 CASSVATGVHTQYF
TRBJ1-1 TRBV5-1 CASSLGRASADTEAFF
TRBJ2-1 TRBV3-1 CASSHRGEGGTEQFF
TRBJ1-4 TRBV28 CASSSGQFHEKLFF
TRBJ2-7 TRBV12-3/TRBV12-4 CASRERHAYEQYF
TRBJ2-5 TRBV5-1 CASSSSRGIQETQYF
TRBJ2-3 TRBV29-1 CSVGGLVTPSSTDTQYF
TRBJ2-7 TRBV15 CATSRGSTYEQYF
TRBJ1-1 TRBV30 CAWSSGQGIEAFF
TRBJ1-2 TRBV7-9 CASSWGTGDRYGYTF
TRBJ2-5 TRBV29-1 CSVDKNGQAGETQYF
TRBJ2-1 TRBV18 CASSPPSGRADEQFF
TRBJ2-5 TRBV20-1 CSARDGAQETQYF
TRBJ2-1 TRBV20-1 CSAPDQNPDEQFF
TRBJ1-1 TRBV29-1 CSVGQRLNTEAFF
TRBJ2-5 TRBV20-1 CSALEGTAQETQYF
TRBJ2-7 TRBV7-3 CARPVGKIGTEQYF
TRBJ2-3 TRBV29-1 CSGWTGPTDTQYF
TRBJ2-7 TRBV18 CASSPSEDYEQYF
TRBJ1-1 TRBV29-1 CSVDRGLSRESAFF
TRBJ1-2 TRBV29-1 CSAGQRTGYTF
TRBJ2-3 TRBV12-3/TRBV12-4 CASSLPQGGDTQYF
TRBJ2-1 TRBV14 CASSPRLADYNEQFF
TRBJ2-1 TRBV3-1 CASSRGLTNNEQFF
TRBJ2-7 TRBV11-2 CASSLDLLAGGVGYF
TRBJ2-7 TRBV20-1 CSASLAGGSVEQYF
TRBJ1-1 TRBV3-1 CASSQGGPSLNTEAFF